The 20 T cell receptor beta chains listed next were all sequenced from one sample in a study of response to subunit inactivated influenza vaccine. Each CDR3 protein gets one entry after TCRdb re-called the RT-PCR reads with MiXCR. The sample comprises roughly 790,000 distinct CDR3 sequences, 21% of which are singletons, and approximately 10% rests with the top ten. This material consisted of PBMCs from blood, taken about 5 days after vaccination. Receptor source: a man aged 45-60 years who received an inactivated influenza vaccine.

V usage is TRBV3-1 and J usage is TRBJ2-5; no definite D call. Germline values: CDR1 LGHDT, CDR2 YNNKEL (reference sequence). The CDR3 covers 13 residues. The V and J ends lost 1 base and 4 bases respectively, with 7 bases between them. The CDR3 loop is CASSQVSPETQYF. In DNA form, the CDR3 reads TGTGCCAGCAGCCAAGTCTCGCCAGAGACCCAGTACTTC.

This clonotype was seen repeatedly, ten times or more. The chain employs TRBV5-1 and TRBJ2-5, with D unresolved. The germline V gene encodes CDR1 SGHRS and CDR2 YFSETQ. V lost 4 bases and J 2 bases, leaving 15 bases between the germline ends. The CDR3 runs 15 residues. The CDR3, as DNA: TGCGCCAGCAGCATCGGACCAAGCCGACAAGAGACCCAGTACTTC. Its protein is CASSIGPSRQETQYF.

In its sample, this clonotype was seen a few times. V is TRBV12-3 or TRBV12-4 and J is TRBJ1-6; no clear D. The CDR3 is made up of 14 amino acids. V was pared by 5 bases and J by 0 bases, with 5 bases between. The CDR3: CASSVSSYNSPLHF. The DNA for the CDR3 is TGTGCCAGCAGTGTTAGCTCCTATAATTCACCCCTCCACTTT.

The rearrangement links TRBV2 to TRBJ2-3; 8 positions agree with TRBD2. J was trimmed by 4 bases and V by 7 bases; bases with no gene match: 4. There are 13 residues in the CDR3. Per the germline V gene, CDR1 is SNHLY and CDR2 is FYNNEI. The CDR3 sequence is CASKRESSDTQYF. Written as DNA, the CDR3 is TGTGCCAGCAAGCGGGAGTCTTCAGATACGCAGTATTTT.

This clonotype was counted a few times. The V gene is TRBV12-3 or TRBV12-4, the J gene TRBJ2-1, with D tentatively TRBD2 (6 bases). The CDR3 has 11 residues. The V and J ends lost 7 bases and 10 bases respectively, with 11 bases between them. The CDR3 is CASNQRGEQFF. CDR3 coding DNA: TGTGCCAGCAATCAACGGGGGGAGCAGTTCTTC.

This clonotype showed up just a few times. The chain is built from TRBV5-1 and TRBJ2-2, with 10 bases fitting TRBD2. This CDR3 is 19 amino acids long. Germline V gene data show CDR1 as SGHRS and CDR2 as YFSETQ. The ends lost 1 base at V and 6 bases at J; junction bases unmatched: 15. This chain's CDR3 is CASSLKLAGVFTPSGELFF. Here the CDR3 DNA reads TGCGCCAGCAGCTTGAAGCTAGCGGGAGTGTTTACTCCTTCCGGGGAGCTGTTTTTT. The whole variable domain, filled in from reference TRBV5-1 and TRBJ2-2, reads KAGVTQTPRYLIKTRGQQVTLSCSPISGHRSVSWYQQTPGQGLQFLFEYFSETQRNKGNFPGRFSGRQFSNSRSEMNVSTLELGDSALYLCASSLKLAGVFTPSGELFFGEGSRLTVL.

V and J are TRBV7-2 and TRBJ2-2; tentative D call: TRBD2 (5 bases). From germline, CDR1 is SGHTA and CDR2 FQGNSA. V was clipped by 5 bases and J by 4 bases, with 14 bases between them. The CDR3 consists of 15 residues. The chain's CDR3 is CASSPGSRGTGELFF. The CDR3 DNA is TGTGCCAGCAGCCCCGGGTCCCGGGGCACCGGGGAGCTGTTTTTT.

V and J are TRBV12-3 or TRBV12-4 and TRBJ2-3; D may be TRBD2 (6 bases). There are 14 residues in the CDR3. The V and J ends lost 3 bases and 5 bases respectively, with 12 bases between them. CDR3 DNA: TGTGCCAGCAGTTTGGAGGGCCGTAGAGATACGCAGTATTTT. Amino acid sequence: CASSLEGRRDTQYF.

This CDR3 is CASRRQGNSIGETQYF. The CDR3 DNA sequence: TGCGCCAGCAGACGACAGGGGAATTCGATAGGGGAGACCCAGTACTTC. This rearrangement joins TRBV5-1 to TRBJ2-5; 8 nucleotides agree with TRBD1. Germline CDR1 and CDR2: SGHRS and YFSETQ. CDR3 length: 16 residues. V trimming: 5 bases; J trimming: 5 bases; junction bases outside the gene matches: 14.

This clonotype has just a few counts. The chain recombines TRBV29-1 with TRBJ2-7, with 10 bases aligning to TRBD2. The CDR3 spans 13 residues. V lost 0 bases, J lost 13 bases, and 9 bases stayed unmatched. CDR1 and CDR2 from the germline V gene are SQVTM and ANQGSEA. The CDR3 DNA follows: TGCAGCGTTGAAGAGGGTAGCGGGAGGCCTGAATACTTC. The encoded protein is CSVEEGSGRPEYF.

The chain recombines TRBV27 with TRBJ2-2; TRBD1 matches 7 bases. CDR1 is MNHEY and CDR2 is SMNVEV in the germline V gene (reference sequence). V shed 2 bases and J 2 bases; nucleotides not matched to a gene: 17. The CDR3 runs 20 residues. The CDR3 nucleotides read TGTGCCAGCAGTTTAAAGGCCAGGGGGTTGTTTCGGATAAACACCGGGGAGCTGTTTTTT. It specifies CASSLKARGLFRINTGELFF.

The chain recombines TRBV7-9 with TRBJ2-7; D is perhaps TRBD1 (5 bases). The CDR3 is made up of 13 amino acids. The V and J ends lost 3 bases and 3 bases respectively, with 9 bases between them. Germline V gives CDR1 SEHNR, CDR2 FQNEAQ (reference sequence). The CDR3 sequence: CASSFKGYYEQYF. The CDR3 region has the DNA TGTGCCAGCAGCTTTAAGGGGTACTACGAGCAGTACTTC.

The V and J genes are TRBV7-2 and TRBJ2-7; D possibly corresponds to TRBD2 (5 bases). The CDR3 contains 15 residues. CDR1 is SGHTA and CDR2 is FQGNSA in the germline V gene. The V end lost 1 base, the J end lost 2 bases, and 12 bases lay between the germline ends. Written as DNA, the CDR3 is TGTGCCAGCAGCTTAGTTGGTGACGGGACCTACGAGCAGTACTTC. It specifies CASSLVGDGTYEQYF.

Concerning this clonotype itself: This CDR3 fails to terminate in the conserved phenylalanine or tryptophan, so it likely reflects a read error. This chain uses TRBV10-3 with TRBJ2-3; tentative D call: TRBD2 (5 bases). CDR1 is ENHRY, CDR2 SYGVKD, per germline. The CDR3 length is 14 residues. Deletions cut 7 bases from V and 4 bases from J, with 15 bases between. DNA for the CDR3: TGTGCCATCACCCCTCGAGCGGTAGCAGATACGCAGTATCTT. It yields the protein CAITPRAVADTQYL.

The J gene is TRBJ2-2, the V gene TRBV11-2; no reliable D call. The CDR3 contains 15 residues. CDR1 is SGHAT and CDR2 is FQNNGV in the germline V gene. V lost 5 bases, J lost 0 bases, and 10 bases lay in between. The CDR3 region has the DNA TGTGCCAGCAGCCCCGGACGGTCGAACACCGGGGAGCTGTTTTTT. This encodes CASSPGRSNTGELFF.

CDR3 protein: CASSLDGYSYEQYF. DNA for the CDR3: TGTGCCAGCAGTTTGGACGGTTATTCCTACGAGCAGTACTTC. The chain uses TRBV12-3 or TRBV12-4 and TRBJ2-7; no firm D call. This CDR3 has 14 amino acids. V lost 3 bases and J 1 base, leaving 10 bases between the germline ends.

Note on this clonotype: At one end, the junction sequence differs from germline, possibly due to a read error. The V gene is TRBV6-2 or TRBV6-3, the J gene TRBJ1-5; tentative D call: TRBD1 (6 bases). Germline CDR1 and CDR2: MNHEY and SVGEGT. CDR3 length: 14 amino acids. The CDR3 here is CASNLGALNQPHHF. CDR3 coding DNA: TGTGCCAGCAATCTGGGGGCTCTAAATCAGCCCCACCATTTT.

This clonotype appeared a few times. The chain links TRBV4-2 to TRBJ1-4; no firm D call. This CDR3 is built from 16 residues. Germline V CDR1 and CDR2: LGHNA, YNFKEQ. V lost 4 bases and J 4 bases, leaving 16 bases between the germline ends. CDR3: CASSLRVNPGNEKLFF. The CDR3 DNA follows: TGTGCCAGCAGCCTAAGGGTCAACCCGGGTAATGAAAAACTGTTTTTT.

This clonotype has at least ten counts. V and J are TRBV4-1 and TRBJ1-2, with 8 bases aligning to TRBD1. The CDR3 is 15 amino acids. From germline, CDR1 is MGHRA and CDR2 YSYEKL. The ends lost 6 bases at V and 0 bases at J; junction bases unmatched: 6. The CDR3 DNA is TGCGCCAGCAGGGGACAGGAAAAATCTAACTATGGCTACACCTTC. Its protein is CASRGQEKSNYGYTF.

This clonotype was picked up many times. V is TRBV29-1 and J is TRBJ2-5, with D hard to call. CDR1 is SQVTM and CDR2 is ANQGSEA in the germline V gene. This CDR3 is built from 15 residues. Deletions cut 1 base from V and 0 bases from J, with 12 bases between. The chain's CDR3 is CSVEGQAGHQETQYF. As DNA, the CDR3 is TGCAGCGTTGAAGGTCAGGCAGGACACCAAGAGACCCAGTACTTC.